The source of this T cell receptor (beta chain) is a study of CD8 T cells in Susac syndrome. Study-wide results and caveats: The study recognized that the number of individuals in its TCR sequencing and HLA analysis was relatively small.

The CDR3 length is 15 residues. Germline V gives CDR1 MGHRA, CDR2 YSYEKL. V gave up 3 bases and J gave up 1 base, with 10 bases separating them. CD8+ and CD4+ T cells taken from blood had their TCR beta sequenced. Controls were healthy donors chosen to match patients in age and sex. The RNA, about 0.45 to 1 ug, was put through reverse transcription using random hexamers. Coverage of TCR beta CDR3 amplification by immunoSEQ multiplex PCR extended to 54 Vbeta and 13 Jbeta. TCRdb reprocessed the immunoSEQ multiplex PCR reads via MiXCR and lists one record per CDR3 protein. The sample has 45,000 or so distinct CDR3 sequences; roughly 93% are singletons. For this clonotype: Antigen specificity is unknown.

The TCR originated in a human donor in good health. The chain carries TRBV4-1 and TRBJ2-1; a weak D match, TRBD2 (5 bases). The sequencing sample was made of CD8+ T cells from PBMCs. Here the CDR3 DNA reads TGCGCCAGCAGCCAGGAGGATAATTCCTACAATGAGCAGTTCTTC. Protein sequence: CASSQEDNSYNEQFF.